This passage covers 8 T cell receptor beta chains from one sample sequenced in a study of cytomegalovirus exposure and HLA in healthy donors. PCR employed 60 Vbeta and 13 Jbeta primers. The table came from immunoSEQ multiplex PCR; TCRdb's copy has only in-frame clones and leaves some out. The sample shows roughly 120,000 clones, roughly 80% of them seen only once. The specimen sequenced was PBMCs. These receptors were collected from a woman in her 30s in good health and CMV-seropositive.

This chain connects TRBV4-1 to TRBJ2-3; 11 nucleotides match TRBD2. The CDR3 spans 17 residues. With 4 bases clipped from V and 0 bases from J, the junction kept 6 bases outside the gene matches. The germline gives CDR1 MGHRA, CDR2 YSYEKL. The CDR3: CASSPQRLAGSTDTQYF. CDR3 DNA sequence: TGCGCCAGCAGCCCTCAACGACTAGCGGGAAGCACAGATACGCAGTATTTT.

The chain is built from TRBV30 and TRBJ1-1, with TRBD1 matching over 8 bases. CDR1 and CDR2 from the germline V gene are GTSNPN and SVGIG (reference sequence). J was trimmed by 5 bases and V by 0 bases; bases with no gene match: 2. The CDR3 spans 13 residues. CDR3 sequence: CAWSVTGGTEAFF. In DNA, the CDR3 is TGTGCCTGGAGTGTTACAGGGGGTACTGAAGCTTTCTTT.

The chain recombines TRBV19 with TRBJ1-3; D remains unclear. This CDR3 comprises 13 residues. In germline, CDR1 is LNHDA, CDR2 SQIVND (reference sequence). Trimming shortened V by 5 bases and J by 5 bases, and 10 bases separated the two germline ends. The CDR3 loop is CASSDSYRNTIYF. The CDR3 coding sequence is TGTGCCAGTAGTGACTCCTACCGAAACACCATATATTTT.

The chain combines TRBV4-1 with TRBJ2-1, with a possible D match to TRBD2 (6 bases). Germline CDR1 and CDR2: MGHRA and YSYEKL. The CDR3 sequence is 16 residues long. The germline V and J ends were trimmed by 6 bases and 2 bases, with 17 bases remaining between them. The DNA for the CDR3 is TGCGCCAGCAGAATCGGGCGGGAATCGGCCTACAATGAGCAGTTCTTC. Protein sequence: CASRIGRESAYNEQFF.

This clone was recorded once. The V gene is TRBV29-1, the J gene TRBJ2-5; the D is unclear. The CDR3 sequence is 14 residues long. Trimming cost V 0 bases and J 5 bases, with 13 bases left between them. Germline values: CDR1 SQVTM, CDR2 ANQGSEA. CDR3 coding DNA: TGCAGCGTTGAAGATCCGGGTCAGAGGGAGACCCAGTACTTC. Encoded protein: CSVEDPGQRETQYF. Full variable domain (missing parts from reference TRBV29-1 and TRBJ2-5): SAVISQKPSRDICQRGTSLTIQCQVDSQVTMMFWYRQQPGQSLTLIATANQGSEATYESGFVIDKFPISRPNLTFSTLTVSNMSPEDSSIYLCSVEDPGQRETQYFGPGTRLLVL.

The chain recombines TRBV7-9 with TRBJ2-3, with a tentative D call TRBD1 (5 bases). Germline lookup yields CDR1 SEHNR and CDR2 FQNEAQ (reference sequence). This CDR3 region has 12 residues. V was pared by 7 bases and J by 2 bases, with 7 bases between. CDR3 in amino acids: CASKTDTDTQYF. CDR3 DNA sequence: TGTGCCAGCAAGACAGACACAGATACGCAGTATTTT. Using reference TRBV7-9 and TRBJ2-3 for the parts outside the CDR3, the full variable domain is DTGVSQNPRHKITKRGQNVTFRCDPISEHNRLYWYRQTLGQGPEFLTYFQNEAQLEKSRLLSDRFSAERPKGSFSTLEIQRTEQGDSAMYLCASKTDTDTQYFGPGTRLTVL.

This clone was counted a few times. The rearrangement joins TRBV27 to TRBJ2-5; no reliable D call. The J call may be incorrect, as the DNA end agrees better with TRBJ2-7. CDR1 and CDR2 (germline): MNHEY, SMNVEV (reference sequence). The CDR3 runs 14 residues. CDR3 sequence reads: CASSSRLSGLEQYF. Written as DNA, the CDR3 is TGTGCCAGCAGTTCCCGCCTGTCGGGTCTCGAGCAGTACTTC.

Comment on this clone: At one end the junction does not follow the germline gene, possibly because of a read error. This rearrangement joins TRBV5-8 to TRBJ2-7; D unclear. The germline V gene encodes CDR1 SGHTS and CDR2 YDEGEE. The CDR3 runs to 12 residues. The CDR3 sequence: CASSLSVGEQYF. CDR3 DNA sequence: TGCGCCAGCAGCTTGTCCGTCGGCGAGCAGTACTTC.